The source of this T cell receptor beta chain is a study of shared clonotypes between healthy human individuals. Trimming removed 5 bases from V and 0 bases from J, with 6 bases in between. This CDR3 has 13 amino acids. Germline CDR1 reads SEHNR; CDR2 reads FQNEAQ (reference sequence). Study observations and caveats: Limitation of the genetic and exposure-history diversity represented came from the few donors.

Donors, healthy HIV-negative adults, lacked recent acute infections or vaccinations. The assay was carried out at the deep level. Bulk PBMC genomic DNA spanned ten immunoSEQ deep plates. Clones were sequenced by immunoSEQ multiplex PCR, and TCRdb holds only the in-frame ones, with some missing. Among hundreds of thousands of clones listed, 76% were seen once. About this clone itself: The antigen remains undetermined.

The clonotype was recovered from a woman aged 40 to 55 in good health. Some clones in this sample may be carry-over from other donors' samples. V gene TRBV7-9 combines with J gene TRBJ2-3; no clear D. The sample consisted of PBMCs. The CDR3 loop reads CASSPASTDTQYF. For the CDR3, the DNA is TGTGCCAGCAGCCCGGCGAGCACAGATACGCAGTATTTT.